This entry features one T cell receptor beta chain sequence. The antigen is undetermined. Trimming removed 1 base from V and 4 bases from J; junction bases left unmatched: 6. This CDR3 has 16 residues. Germline CDR1 and CDR2: SGHDT and YYEEEE. The sample is drawn from a study of cytomegalovirus exposure and HLA in healthy donors. Study results and caveats: Researchers reported that a few CMV-associated chains were confirmed in vitro as CMV antigen-specific.

Profiled with immunoSEQ multiplex PCR; TCRdb holds only in-frame clones, not every one. Here the sample spans under 130,000 clones, around 83% being singletons. This TCR was recovered from a woman aged 18-29 years in good health and CMV-seropositive. The chain carries TRBV5-6 and TRBJ2-2, with 8 positions matching TRBD1. The sequencing input was PBMCs. The CDR3 DNA is TGTGCCAGCAGCTTGCCGGGACAGGTCATCACCGGGGAGCTGTTTTTT. Encoded protein: CASSLPGQVITGELFF.